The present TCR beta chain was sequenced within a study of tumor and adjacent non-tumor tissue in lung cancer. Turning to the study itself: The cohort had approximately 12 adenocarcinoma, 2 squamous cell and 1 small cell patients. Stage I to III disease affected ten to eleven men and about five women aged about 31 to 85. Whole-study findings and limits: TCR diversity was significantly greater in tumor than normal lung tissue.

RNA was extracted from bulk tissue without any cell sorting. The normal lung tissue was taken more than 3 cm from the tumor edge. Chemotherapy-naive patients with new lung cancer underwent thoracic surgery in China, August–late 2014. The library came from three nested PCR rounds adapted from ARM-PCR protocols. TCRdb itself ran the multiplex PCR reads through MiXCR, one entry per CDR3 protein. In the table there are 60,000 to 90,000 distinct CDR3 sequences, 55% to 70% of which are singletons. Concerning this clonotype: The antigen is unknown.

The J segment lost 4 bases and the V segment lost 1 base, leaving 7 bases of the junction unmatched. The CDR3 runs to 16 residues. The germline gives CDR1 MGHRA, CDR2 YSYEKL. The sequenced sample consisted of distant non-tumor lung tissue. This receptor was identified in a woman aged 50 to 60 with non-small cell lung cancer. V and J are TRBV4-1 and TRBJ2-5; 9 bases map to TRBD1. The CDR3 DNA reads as TGCGCCAGCAGCCAAGCGGGGACAGGGAGAGGAGAGACCCAGTACTTC. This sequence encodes CASSQAGTGRGETQYF.